This T cell receptor (beta chain) appears in the sequencing data of a study of spatial heterogeneity in lung cancer. CDR1 is SGHAT, CDR2 FQNNGV, per germline. This CDR3 region has 14 residues. The V end was cut by 2 bases, the J end by 5 bases, with 9 bases between. MiXCR was run by TCRdb on the 5' RACE reads, yielding one entry per CDR3 protein. Altogether around 25,000 distinct CDR3 sequences are present, 5% to 5.5% being singletons, with the ten largest covering approximately 25%. Documented time point: blood at routine non-recurrence follow-up after resection. The receptor comes from a female donor with early-stage non-small cell lung cancer. This chain joins TRBV11-2 and TRBJ1-4; D is unclear. Sequencing used PBMCs, obtained at follow-up. The CDR3 coding sequence is TGTGCCAGCAGCTTATCCCAACTCAATGAAAAACTGTTTTTT. Its protein product is CASSLSQLNEKLFF.